The 13 T cell receptor beta chains given below trace back to one sample, sequenced in a study of CD8+ T cells in alopecia areata. Once RNA had been extracted, it was reverse transcribed into cDNA to act as the sequencing template. Sequenced by immunoSEQ multiplex PCR; TCRdb stores in-frame clones only, minus some. This sample carries about 150,000 clones, around 58% of them seen once, and the ten largest clones take nearly 6.5%. The sequenced sample was CD4+ T cells sorted from blood, obtained at week 0. These receptors originate from a human donor with alopecia areata.

The gene calls are TRBV27 and TRBJ2-2; D possibly uses TRBD1 or TRBD2 (5 bases each). Trimming stripped 5 bases from V and 3 bases from J, with 13 bases between. The CDR3 extends over 15 amino acids. Per the germline V gene, CDR1 is MNHEY and CDR2 is SMNVEV (reference sequence). CDR3 in DNA: TGTGCCAGCAGTCCCCTACAGGAGGACACCGGGGAGCTGTTTTTT. As protein: CASSPLQEDTGELFF.

This clone was recorded a few times. A read error may produce the germline difference seen at one junction end. The V and J genes are TRBV7-8 and TRBJ2-3, with 12 bases matching TRBD2. This CDR3 has 15 residues. CDR1 and CDR2 from the germline V gene are SGHVS and FQNEAQ. The CDR3 DNA is TGTGCCAGCAGCCTAGCGGGGGGGACCACAGATACGCAGTATTTT. This codes for CASSLAGGTTDTQYF.

The chain has TRBV30 and TRBJ1-5, with TRBD1 as a possible D gene (5 bases). Germline V gene sequence: CDR1 GTSNPN, CDR2 SVGIG (reference sequence). This CDR3 has 13 amino acids. The V end was cut by 2 bases, the J end by 5 bases, with 10 bases between. In nucleotides, the CDR3 is TGTGCCTGGAGTAAACAGGTCGATCAGCCCCAGCATTTT. Translation: CAWSKQVDQPQHF.

This rearrangement joins TRBV30 to TRBJ2-1, with 10 positions matching TRBD2. The V and J ends lost 0 bases and 12 bases, in that order; junction bases with no gene match: 20. CDR3 length: 18 amino acids. Germline-derived CDR1 and CDR2 are GTSNPN and SVGIG (reference sequence). CDR3 in amino acids: CAWSVPRLAGYQPGGQFF. The CDR3 coding sequence is TGTGCCTGGAGTGTACCCCGACTAGCGGGCTACCAACCGGGAGGGCAGTTCTTC.

V and J are TRBV2 and TRBJ1-5, with a possible D match to TRBD1 (5 bases). The CDR3 extends over 13 amino acids. The ends were cut back, 5 bases at V and 1 base at J, with 6 bases in the middle. The V gene's germline CDR1 is SNHLY and CDR2 FYNNEI. The CDR3 protein is CASSRDSNQPQHF. In nucleotides, the CDR3 is TGTGCCAGCAGTCGGGACAGCAATCAGCCCCAGCATTTT.

Concerning this clone itself: Other DNA sequences within the sample encode an identical CDR3. The chain joins TRBV5-1 to TRBJ2-7, with TRBD1 matching over 10 bases. This CDR3 has 14 amino acids. The V gene end was trimmed by 0 bases and the J gene end by 4 bases; junction bases not matched to a gene: 1. Per germline, CDR1 SGHRS and CDR2 YFSETQ. The CDR3 is CASSLGQGAYEQYF. The CDR3 region has the DNA TGCGCCAGCAGCTTGGGACAGGGGGCGTACGAGCAGTACTTC.

The J gene is TRBJ2-1, the V gene TRBV6-5, with unresolved D. Trimming cost V 2 bases and J 8 bases, with 19 bases left between them. CDR1 and CDR2 from the germline V gene are MNHEY and SVGAGI. The CDR3 consists of 16 residues. CDR3 DNA: TGTGCCAGCAGTTACGAAGGCTCCTCGTCGTATGATGAGCAGTTCTTC. Protein product: CASSYEGSSSYDEQFF.

CDR3 protein: CASSLVGTGQETQYF. CDR3 sequence (DNA): TGTGCCAGCAGCTTAGTCGGGACAGGGCAAGAGACCCAGTACTTC. This rearrangement joins TRBV7-2 to TRBJ2-5; 9 nucleotides match TRBD1. The V and J ends lost 1 base and 2 bases, in that order; junction bases with no gene match: 2. The CDR3 contains 15 residues. The germline gives CDR1 SGHTA, CDR2 FQGNSA. Together with reference TRBV7-2 and TRBJ2-5, the CDR3 gives the full variable domain: GAGVSQSPSNKVTEKGKDVELRCDPISGHTALYWYRQSLGQGLEFLIYFQGNSAPDKSGLPSDRFSAERTGGSVSTLTIQRTQQEDSAVYLCASSLVGTGQETQYFGPGTRLLVL.

The chain couples TRBV10-3 to TRBJ1-2; possibly TRBD1 for D (6 bases). The CDR3 has 13 amino acids. The V gene lost 6 bases and the J gene lost 2 bases, with 10 bases spanning the gap. Germline V CDR1 and CDR2: ENHRY, SYGVKD. CDR3 region: CAISQTGNYGYTF. In DNA form, the CDR3 reads TGTGCCATCAGCCAAACAGGGAACTATGGCTACACCTTC.

V is TRBV13 and J is TRBJ1-3; D gene ambiguous. This CDR3 contains 14 residues. Germline V gene sequence: CDR1 PRHDT, CDR2 FYEKMQ (reference sequence). Trimming pared 5 bases from V and 4 bases from J, leaving 12 bases between. Here the CDR3 reads CASSAAAQGNTIYF. CDR3 sequence (DNA): TGTGCCAGCAGCGCCGCGGCACAGGGAAACACCATATATTTT.

This clone has just a few counts. The genes are TRBV4-3 and TRBJ2-2; 7 bases line up with TRBD1. The germline CDR1 and CDR2 sequences are LGHNA and YSLEER. Trimming removed 4 bases from V and 6 bases from J; junction bases left unmatched: 5. The CDR3 loop spans 14 amino acids. The CDR3 protein is CASSPRQGSGELFF. The DNA of the CDR3 is TGCGCCAGCAGCCCCCGACAGGGTTCCGGGGAGCTGTTTTTT.

The chain joins TRBV6-5 to TRBJ2-3; 7 bases are a match to TRBD1. Germline values: CDR1 MNHEY, CDR2 SVGAGI. J was trimmed by 2 bases and V by 6 bases; bases with no gene match: 8. The CDR3 has 15 amino acids. The CDR3 bases are TGTGCCAGCAGCCAGACAGGGATTACCACAGATACGCAGTATTTT. Translation: CASSQTGITTDTQYF.

V gene TRBV6-5 combines with J gene TRBJ1-5; 9 bases map to TRBD1. This CDR3 contains 13 residues. Trimming cost V 6 bases and J 4 bases; bases outside gene matches: 1. Germline V gene sequence: CDR1 MNHEY, CDR2 SVGAGI. CDR3 region: CASRGTGNQPQHF. The CDR3 region has the DNA TGTGCCAGCAGGGGGACAGGGAATCAGCCCCAGCATTTT.